A single sample is the source of the 4 T cell receptor beta chains below, sequenced in a study of CD8 T cells in ankylosing spondylitis. TCRdb passed the 5' RACE reads through MiXCR, listing each CDR3 protein once. The table records 150,000 to 200,000 distinct CDR3 sequences, about 17% of them present only once. The sample taken for sequencing was blood, either unsorted or a sorted T cell fraction (not recorded which). Every receptor here comes from a male donor with ankylosing spondylitis or in good health (not recorded which).

The genes are TRBV5-1 and TRBJ1-1; 7 bases are shared with TRBD1. The V segment lost 3 bases and the J segment 1 base; nucleotides outside the gene matches: 3. CDR3 size: 14 residues. Germline loops: CDR1 SGHRS, CDR2 YFSETQ. CDR3 in amino acids: CASSYRQGNTEAFF. The DNA for the CDR3 is TGCGCCAGCAGCTACCGACAGGGGAACACTGAAGCTTTCTTT.

This clonotype was detected a few times. The rearrangement joins TRBV5-1 to TRBJ1-1; no firm D call. With 4 bases removed from V and 10 bases from J, the gap between germline ends came to 17 bases. Germline-derived CDR1 and CDR2 are SGHRS and YFSETQ. This CDR3 contains 13 residues. CDR3 sequence reads: CASSIGGGDRAFF. CDR3 DNA sequence: TGCGCCAGCAGCATCGGAGGCGGTGATCGAGCTTTCTTT.

This clonotype has at least ten counts. V usage is TRBV28 and J usage is TRBJ2-1, with D possibly matching TRBD1 (5 bases). V was shortened by 2 bases and J by 4 bases, with 15 bases between the two germline ends. The CDR3 has 16 amino acids. Germline CDR1 and CDR2: MDHEN and SYDVKM. CDR3 amino acids: CASSLIGQGQYNEQFF. The DNA of the CDR3 is TGTGCCAGCAGTTTAATTGGGCAGGGTCAATACAATGAGCAGTTCTTC.

This clonotype was picked up a small number of times. As DNA, the CDR3 is TGCAGTGCTAGAGCAAATCCCATACGGGATACGCAGTATTTT. Amino acid sequence: CSARANPIRDTQYF. This sequence joins TRBV20-1 and TRBJ2-3; D remains unclear. The CDR3 is 14 residues long. Germline CDR1 DFQATT, CDR2 SNEGSKA (reference sequence). Between the trimmed V and J ends, which lost 1 base and 6 bases, there was a span of 14 bases.